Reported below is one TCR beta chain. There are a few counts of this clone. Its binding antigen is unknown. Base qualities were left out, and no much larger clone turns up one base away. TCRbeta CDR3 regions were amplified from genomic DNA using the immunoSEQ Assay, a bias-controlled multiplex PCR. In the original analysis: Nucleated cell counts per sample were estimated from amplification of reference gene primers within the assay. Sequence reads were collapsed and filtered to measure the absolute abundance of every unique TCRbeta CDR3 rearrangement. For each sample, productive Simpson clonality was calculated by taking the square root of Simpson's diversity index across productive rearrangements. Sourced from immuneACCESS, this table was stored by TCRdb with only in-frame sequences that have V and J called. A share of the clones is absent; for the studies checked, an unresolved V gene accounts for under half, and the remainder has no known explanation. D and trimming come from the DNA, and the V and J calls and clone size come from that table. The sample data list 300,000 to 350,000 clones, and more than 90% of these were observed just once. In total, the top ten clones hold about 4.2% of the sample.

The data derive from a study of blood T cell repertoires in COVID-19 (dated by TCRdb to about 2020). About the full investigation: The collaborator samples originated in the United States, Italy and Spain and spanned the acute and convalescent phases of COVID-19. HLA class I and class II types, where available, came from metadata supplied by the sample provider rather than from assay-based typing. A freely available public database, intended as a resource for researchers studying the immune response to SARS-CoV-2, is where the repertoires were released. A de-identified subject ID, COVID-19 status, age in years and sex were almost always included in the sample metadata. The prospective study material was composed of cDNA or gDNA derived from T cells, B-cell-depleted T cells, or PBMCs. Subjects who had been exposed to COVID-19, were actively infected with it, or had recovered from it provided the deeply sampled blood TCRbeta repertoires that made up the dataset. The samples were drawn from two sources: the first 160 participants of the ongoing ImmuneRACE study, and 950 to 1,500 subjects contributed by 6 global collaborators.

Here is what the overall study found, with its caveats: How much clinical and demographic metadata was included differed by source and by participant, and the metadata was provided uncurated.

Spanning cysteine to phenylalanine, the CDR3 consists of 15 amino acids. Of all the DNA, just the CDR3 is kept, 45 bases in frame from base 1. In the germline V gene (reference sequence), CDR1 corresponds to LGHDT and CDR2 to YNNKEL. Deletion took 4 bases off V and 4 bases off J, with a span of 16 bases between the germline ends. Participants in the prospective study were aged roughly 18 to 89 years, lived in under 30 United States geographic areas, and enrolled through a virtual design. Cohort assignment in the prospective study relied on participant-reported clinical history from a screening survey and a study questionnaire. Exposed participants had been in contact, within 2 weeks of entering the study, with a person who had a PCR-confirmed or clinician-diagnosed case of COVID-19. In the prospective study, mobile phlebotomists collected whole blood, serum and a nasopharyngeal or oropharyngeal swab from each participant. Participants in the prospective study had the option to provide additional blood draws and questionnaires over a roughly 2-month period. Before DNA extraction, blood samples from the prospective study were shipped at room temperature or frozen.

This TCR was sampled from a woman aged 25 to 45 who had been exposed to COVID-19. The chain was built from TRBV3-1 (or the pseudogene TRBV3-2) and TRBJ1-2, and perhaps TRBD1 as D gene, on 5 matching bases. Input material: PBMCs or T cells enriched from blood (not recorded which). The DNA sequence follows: TGTGCCAGCAGCCCACCCCGGTCCGGGGGCTATGGCTACACCTTC. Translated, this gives CASSPPRSGGYGYTF.